Listed here are 13 T cell receptor beta chains from one sample, sequenced in a study of blood T cells in healthy people across ages. For the second PCR, which ran for roughly 7 to 11 cycles, a sample-barcoded 5' primer and a J-beta primer mix were used. TCRdb independently ran MiXCR on the 5' RACE reads; one entry per CDR3 protein. The repertoire consists of some 1.4 million distinct CDR3 sequences, with about 40% occurring once and the leading ten covering 7.9%. What was sequenced was blood. The source of these receptors is a woman under 30 in good health.

The V and J genes are TRBV5-1 and TRBJ2-3; D tentatively reads TRBD1 or TRBD2 (6 bases each). The CDR3 is 17 residues long. Germline values: CDR1 SGHRS, CDR2 YFSETQ. V shed 4 bases and J shed 7 bases, with 25 bases lying between them. This chain's CDR3 is CASSPGAMGALEYTQYF. The CDR3 region has the DNA TGCGCCAGCAGCCCGGGGGCGATGGGGGCCCTAGAGTATACGCAGTATTTT.

The CDR3 loop is CATSDRTGSTDTQYF. CDR3 nucleotides: TGTGCCACCAGTGATCGGACAGGGAGCACAGATACGCAGTATTTT. The chain has TRBV24-1 and TRBJ2-3, with TRBD1 identical over 8 bases. CDR3 length: 15 residues. V shed 3 bases, J shed 0 bases, and the junction held 1 base outside the gene matches. The V gene's germline CDR1 is KGHDR and CDR2 SFDVKD.

This clonotype was detected a few times. The gene calls are TRBV11-2 and TRBJ1-2; D gene ambiguous. Germline values: CDR1 SGHAT, CDR2 FQNNGV. V lost 2 bases to trimming and J lost 8 bases, with 12 bases between them. There are 13 residues in the CDR3. This CDR3 reads CASSLHPTAGYTF. Written as DNA, the CDR3 is TGTGCCAGCAGCTTACACCCGACCGCCGGCTACACCTTC.

A few counts support this clonotype. The chain links TRBV7-9 to TRBJ1-2, with 7 bases identical to TRBD1. After removal of 6 bases from V and 2 bases from J, the junction contained 18 bases not matched to a gene. There are 18 residues in the CDR3. CDR1 is SEHNR, CDR2 FQNEAQ, per germline (reference sequence). DNA of the CDR3: TGTGCCAGCAGTCTCGGGCCTTTAGGGACAGCTCTCAACTATGGCTACACCTTC. Protein sequence: CASSLGPLGTALNYGYTF.

The chain employs TRBV7-3 and TRBJ2-3, with 7 bases aligning to TRBD2. The CDR3 is 16 residues long. In germline, CDR1 is SGHTA, CDR2 FQGTGA. The trim removed 2 bases at V and 2 bases at J, leaving 7 bases unmatched. The CDR3 spells CASSLGAGENTDTQYF. The CDR3 DNA sequence: TGTGCCAGCAGCTTAGGGGCGGGGGAGAACACAGATACGCAGTATTTT.

This clonotype turned up a few times. The chain has TRBV6-5 and TRBJ1-2; D gene ambiguous. V was shortened by 0 bases and J by 7 bases, with 15 bases between the two germline ends. Per germline, CDR1 MNHEY and CDR2 SVGAGI. The CDR3 length is 15 residues. DNA for the CDR3: TGTGCCAGCAGTTACTCGATTGGGCCAATGGGTGGCTACACCTTC. It codes for CASSYSIGPMGGYTF.

Only a few counts were recorded for this clonotype. The chain uses TRBV6-2 or TRBV6-3 and TRBJ2-7; possibly TRBD1 or TRBD2 for D (5 bases each). Germline values: CDR1 MNHEY, CDR2 SVGEGT. CDR3 length equals 15 residues. Trimming took off 7 bases at V and 4 bases at J, with 20 bases between the two ends. The CDR3 loop is CASITPRGNLYEQYF. The CDR3 DNA follows: TGTGCCAGCATAACCCCACGGGGCAATTTATACGAGCAGTACTTC.

The CDR3 region is CASSVRDTAYEQYF. Here the CDR3 DNA reads TGTGCCAGCAGTGTTAGAGACACGGCCTACGAGCAGTACTTC. The chain is built from TRBV28 and TRBJ2-5; D gene unclear. The J call may be in error: the DNA end matches TRBJ2-7 better. Germline V gives CDR1 MDHEN, CDR2 SYDVKM. The CDR3 runs 14 residues.

In its sample, this clonotype was seen a few times. The chain couples TRBV2 to TRBJ2-3; 14 bases align to TRBD2. The germline gives CDR1 SNHLY, CDR2 FYNNEI. J lost 8 bases, V lost 7 bases, and 8 bases had no gene match. CDR3 size: 15 residues. The CDR3 nucleotides read TGTGCCAGCACCGGACTAGCGGGAGGCCCTGCTACGCAGTATTTT. Translated: CASTGLAGGPATQYF.

The chain has TRBV12-3 or TRBV12-4 and TRBJ1-5, with TRBD1 as a possible D gene (5 bases). The V end was cut by 5 bases, the J end by 7 bases, with 12 bases between. This CDR3 comprises 13 residues. This CDR3 reads CASSAGIGQPQHF. CDR3 sequence (DNA): TGTGCCAGCAGTGCAGGGATAGGACAGCCCCAGCATTTT.

The chain combines TRBV21-1 with TRBJ2-7; the DNA was not used to check the table's D call, TRBD2. TRBV21-1 is an annotated pseudogene. The CDR3 has 18 residues. In DNA form, the CDR3 reads TGTGCCACCCGAGCCGGGACTAGCGGGCCCAAAAGCTCCTACGAGCAGTACTTC. Translating gives CATRAGTSGPKSSYEQYF.

This clonotype was found many times. V is TRBV12-3 or TRBV12-4 and J is TRBJ2-7, with 11 nucleotides matching TRBD1. After removal of 6 bases from V and 2 bases from J, the junction contained 6 bases not matched to a gene. The CDR3 is 15 residues long. CDR3 sequence: CASSPGTGGPYEQYF. CDR3 DNA sequence: TGTGCCAGCAGCCCCGGGACAGGGGGTCCCTACGAGCAGTACTTC.

J is TRBJ1-2 and V is TRBV7-6; possible D gene TRBD1, 5 bases. V lost 3 bases to trimming and J lost 7 bases, with 12 bases between them. This CDR3 region has 13 residues. Germline loops: CDR1 SGHVS, CDR2 FNYEAQ. This chain's CDR3 is CASSFTRAGGYTF. In DNA form, the CDR3 reads TGTGCCAGCAGCTTCACCAGGGCGGGTGGCTACACCTTC.